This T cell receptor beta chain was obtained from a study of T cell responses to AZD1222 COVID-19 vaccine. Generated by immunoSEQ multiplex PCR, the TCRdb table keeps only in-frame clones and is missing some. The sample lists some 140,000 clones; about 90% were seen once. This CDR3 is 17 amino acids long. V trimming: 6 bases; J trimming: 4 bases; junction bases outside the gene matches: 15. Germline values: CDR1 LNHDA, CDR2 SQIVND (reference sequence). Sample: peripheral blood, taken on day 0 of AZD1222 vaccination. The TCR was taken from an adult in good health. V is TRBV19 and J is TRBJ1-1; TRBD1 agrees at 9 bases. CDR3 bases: TGTGCCAGTAGCAGCGGGACAGGGTATGGGAGCGGCACTGAAGCTTTCTTT. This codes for CASSSGTGYGSGTEAFF.